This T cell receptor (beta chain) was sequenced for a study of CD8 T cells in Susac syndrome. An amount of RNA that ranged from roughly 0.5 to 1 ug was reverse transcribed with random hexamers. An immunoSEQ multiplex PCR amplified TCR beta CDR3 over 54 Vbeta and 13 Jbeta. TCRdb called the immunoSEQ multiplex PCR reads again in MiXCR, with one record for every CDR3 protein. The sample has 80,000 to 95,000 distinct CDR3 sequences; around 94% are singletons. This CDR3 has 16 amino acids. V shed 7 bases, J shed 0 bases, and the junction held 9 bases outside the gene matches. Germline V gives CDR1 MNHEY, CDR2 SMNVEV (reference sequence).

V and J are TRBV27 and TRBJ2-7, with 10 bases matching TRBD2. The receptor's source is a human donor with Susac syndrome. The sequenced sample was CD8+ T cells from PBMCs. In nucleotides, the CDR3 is TGTGCCAGCACCCGGACTAGCGGAGGAGACTCCTACGAGCAGTACTTC. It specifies CASTRTSGGDSYEQYF.